These 31 T cell receptor beta chains share one sample of origin, sequenced in a study of spatial heterogeneity in lung cancer. Time point here: sample taken at primary tumor resection. Unsorted tumor, nontumor lung tissue or cryopreserved PBMC supplied the whole RNA. TCRdb re-called the 5' RACE reads through MiXCR, storing one row per CDR3 protein. Of some 87,000 distinct CDR3 sequences listed, about 9.4% are singletons. The sequenced sample was PBMCs, obtained at surgery. The receptors were sampled from a male donor with early-stage non-small cell lung cancer.

The rearrangement joins TRBV28 to TRBJ2-7, with 8 bases fitting TRBD1. The CDR3 loop spans 16 amino acids. V shed 5 bases, J shed 2 bases, and the junction held 11 bases outside the gene matches. The germline V gene has CDR1 MDHEN and CDR2 SYDVKM. The CDR3 DNA reads TGTGCCAGCAGTCGTCTAGGCCAGGGGGCAACCTACGAGCAGTACTTC. Translated, it gives CASSRLGQGATYEQYF.

CDR3 sequence (DNA): TGTGCCATCAGTGAAGGCAGGGACGGAGATACGCAGTATTTT. Encoded protein: CAISEGRDGDTQYF. J is TRBJ2-3 and V is TRBV10-3; D may match TRBD1 or TRBD2 (5 bases each). CDR3 size: 14 residues. Germline values: CDR1 ENHRY, CDR2 SYGVKD. The V end was cut by 3 bases, the J end by 5 bases, with 12 bases between.

This clonotype was counted at least ten times. The rearrangement uses TRBV29-1 and TRBJ2-1; D gene ambiguous. Germline CDR1 reads SQVTM; CDR2 reads ANQGSEA. This CDR3 comprises 11 residues. V was pared by 4 bases and J by 6 bases, with 7 bases between. CDR3: CSVVRSNEQFF. The CDR3 coding sequence is TGCAGCGTTGTACGTAGCAATGAGCAGTTCTTC.

This clonotype was seen repeatedly, ten times or more. CDR3 region: CAIRGTGNTEAFF. For the CDR3, the DNA is TGTGCCATCAGGGGTACAGGGAACACTGAAGCTTTCTTT. The V call is TRBV10-3, the J call TRBJ1-1, with D possibly being TRBD1 (5 bases). V was shortened by 6 bases and J by 1 base, with 9 bases between the two germline ends. The CDR3 is 13 amino acids. The germline gives CDR1 ENHRY, CDR2 SYGVKD.

This rearrangement joins TRBV5-5 to TRBJ1-4, with 10 bases fitting TRBD1. CDR3 length equals 16 residues. Germline V gene data show CDR1 as SGHKS and CDR2 as YYEKEE (reference sequence). With V trimmed by 3 bases and J by 1 base, 3 bases remained unmatched. The CDR3 DNA reads as TGTGCCAGCAGCTCCCGGGACAGGGGAACTAATGAAAAACTGTTTTTT. Translation gives CASSSRDRGTNEKLFF.

This clonotype was observed at least ten times. CDR3 in DNA: TGCAGCGTTGAACGGGACAGGACCTATGGGACCCAGTACTTC. Protein sequence: CSVERDRTYGTQYF. The gene calls are TRBV29-1 and TRBJ2-5; 8 bases match TRBD1. This CDR3 comprises 14 residues. In germline, CDR1 is SQVTM, CDR2 ANQGSEA. The J segment lost 7 bases and the V segment lost 2 bases, leaving 9 bases of the junction unmatched.

This clonotype was detected many times. CDR3 DNA: TGTGCCAGCAGCGCGTGGGGACAGGAGGGCGGGGAGCTGTTTTTT. As protein: CASSAWGQEGGELFF. The chain links TRBV9 to TRBJ2-2; 8 bases agree with TRBD1. The CDR3 is 15 residues long. Looked up from germline, CDR1 is SGDLS and CDR2 is YYNGEE. The J segment lost 7 bases and the V segment lost 3 bases, leaving 8 bases of the junction unmatched.

This clonotype was seen more than once but under ten times. The J gene is TRBJ2-2, the V gene TRBV5-1; D might be TRBD1 (6 bases). Deletions cut 4 bases from V and 7 bases from J, with 11 bases between. Germline CDR1 is SGHRS and CDR2 is YFSETQ. The CDR3 spans 13 residues. The CDR3 loop reads CASSADSNGELFF. The CDR3 region has the DNA TGCGCCAGCAGCGCGGACAGCAACGGGGAGCTGTTTTTT.

The chain employs TRBV5-1 and TRBJ1-6; TRBD1 matches 7 bases. The CDR3 is 17 residues long. Germline trimming cut 0 bases from V and 8 bases from J; bases unmatched to any gene: 11. The V gene's germline CDR1 is SGHRS and CDR2 YFSETQ. The CDR3 region is CASSLAPSGTEDSPLHF. In DNA, the CDR3 is TGCGCCAGCAGCTTGGCTCCCTCCGGGACAGAAGATTCACCCCTCCACTTT.

This clonotype was picked up many times. The chain has TRBV6-1 and TRBJ1-1, with D possibly matching TRBD1 (5 bases). The CDR3 is 13 amino acids. The germline V gene encodes CDR1 MNHNS and CDR2 SASEGT. V lost 6 bases, J lost 2 bases, and 10 bases lay in between. The CDR3 region has the DNA TGTGCCAGCAGGAGGGACGGAAACACTGAAGCTTTCTTT. Translation gives CASRRDGNTEAFF.

This chain links TRBV7-3 with TRBJ2-3, with TRBD2 identical over 11 bases. Germline V gives CDR1 SGHTA, CDR2 FQGTGA. The CDR3 extends over 15 amino acids. The ends lost 6 bases at V and 4 bases at J; junction bases unmatched: 6. This CDR3 reads CASSYSGRAADTQYF. CDR3 sequence (DNA): TGTGCCAGCAGTTATAGCGGGAGGGCGGCAGATACGCAGTATTTT.

In nucleotides, the CDR3 is TGCAGTGCTATCCGGGACGGAGGGCTATACGAGCAGTACTTC. Translated: CSAIRDGGLYEQYF. This sequence joins TRBV20-1 and TRBJ2-7, with D possibly matching TRBD2 (6 bases). V was clipped by 4 bases and J by 4 bases, with 17 bases between them. Per the germline V gene, CDR1 is DFQATT and CDR2 is SNEGSKA (reference sequence). The CDR3 loop spans 14 amino acids.

In this sample, this clonotype turned up many times. V usage is TRBV5-4 and J usage is TRBJ2-3; D might be TRBD2 (6 bases). CDR3 length: 14 amino acids. The V gene lost 4 bases and the J gene lost 0 bases, with 9 bases spanning the gap. CDR1 and CDR2 from the germline V gene are SGHNT and YYREEE (reference sequence). This CDR3 is CASSPGLSTDTQYF. DNA for the CDR3: TGTGCCAGCAGCCCGGGACTGAGCACAGATACGCAGTATTTT.

This clonotype was recorded at least ten times. This sequence joins TRBV12-3 or TRBV12-4 and TRBJ2-5; 10 bases align to TRBD2. Trimming at V came to 4 bases and at J to 5 bases, leaving 10 bases not matched to a gene. The CDR3 contains 16 residues. The CDR3 nucleotides read TGTGCCAGCAGTTCCCAAGCGGGAGGGCCGAGTGAGACCCAGTACTTC. It codes for CASSSQAGGPSETQYF.

V usage is TRBV10-3 and J usage is TRBJ2-1, with TRBD2 identical over 7 bases. J gave up 9 bases and V 6 bases, and 5 bases lay outside the gene matches. Per the germline V gene, CDR1 is ENHRY and CDR2 is SYGVKD. This CDR3 is built from 12 residues. CDR3 DNA: TGTGCCATCAGGAGGGAGGGCTCTGAGCAGTTCTTC. It codes for CAIRREGSEQFF.

This clonotype was seen more than once but under ten times. The rearrangement links TRBV20-1 to TRBJ1-2; tentatively, D is TRBD1 (5 bases). The CDR3 has 12 residues. Germline V gene sequence: CDR1 DFQATT, CDR2 SNEGSKA (reference sequence). The V end lost 5 bases, the J end lost 2 bases, and 9 bases lay between the germline ends. The DNA for the CDR3 is TGCAGTGCTGAGGCAGGGAACTATGGCTACACCTTC. It specifies CSAEAGNYGYTF.

This clonotype was detected only a few times. The gene calls are TRBV3-1 and TRBJ2-7; a weak D match, TRBD1 (5 bases). Per the germline V gene, CDR1 is LGHDT and CDR2 is YNNKEL (reference sequence). This CDR3 region has 15 residues. Trimming removed 8 bases at V and 1 base at J, with 18 bases between. CDR3 in DNA: TGTGCCAGCTCCCGGCCTTCTCAGGGATCCTACGAGCAGTACTTC. Amino acid sequence: CASSRPSQGSYEQYF.

CDR3 residues: CASSWGLAGVEETQYF. The CDR3 bases are TGCGCCAGCAGCTGGGGACTAGCGGGAGTCGAAGAGACCCAGTACTTC. The chain links TRBV5-1 to TRBJ2-5; 14 bases match TRBD2. After removal of 3 bases from V and 3 bases from J, the junction contained 4 bases not matched to a gene. Germline assignment: CDR1 SGHRS and CDR2 YFSETQ. The CDR3 is 16 residues long.

CDR3 nucleotides: TGTGCCATCAGTGGGGGGACAGGGTCGAACACCGGGGAGCTGTTTTTT. Residues: CAISGGTGSNTGELFF. The chain recombines TRBV10-3 with TRBJ2-2, with TRBD1 identical over 9 bases. V shed 4 bases, J shed 0 bases, and the junction held 3 bases outside the gene matches. CDR1 and CDR2 (germline): ENHRY, SYGVKD. CDR3 length: 16 residues.

The chain has TRBV5-8 and TRBJ2-3, with a weak D call TRBD2 (6 bases). V lost 5 bases to trimming and J lost 4 bases, with 11 bases between them. CDR3 length equals 13 residues. Germline V gene data show CDR1 as SGHTS and CDR2 as YDEGEE. The CDR3 reads CASRDGGSDTQYF. CDR3 DNA sequence: TGTGCCAGCAGGGACGGGGGATCAGATACGCAGTATTTT.

The chain uses TRBV30 and TRBJ2-1; 9 positions match TRBD2. The germline V gene encodes CDR1 GTSNPN and CDR2 SVGIG (reference sequence). J was trimmed by 10 bases and V by 2 bases; bases with no gene match: 9. The CDR3 is made up of 14 amino acids. The CDR3 DNA is TGTGCCTGGAGTTTGGCGGGAGGGCCGGACGAGCAGTTCTTC. As protein: CAWSLAGGPDEQFF.

This clonotype has a count of ten or more. DNA of the CDR3: TGTGCCAGCAGTGCCATCGACACTGAAGCTTTCTTT. Its translation is CASSAIDTEAFF. V usage is TRBV28 and J usage is TRBJ1-1; D gene unclear. Germline V gene lookup returns CDR1 MDHEN and CDR2 SYDVKM. This CDR3 has 12 amino acids. V was shortened by 5 bases and J by 3 bases, with 7 bases between the two germline ends.

This clonotype has ten or more counts. The chain has TRBV5-1 and TRBJ2-3; D unclear. There are 11 residues in the CDR3. V was pared by 1 base and J by 6 bases, with 3 bases between. The germline V gene has CDR1 SGHRS and CDR2 YFSETQ. The CDR3 sequence is CASSLTDTQYF. The CDR3 DNA reads as TGCGCCAGCAGCTTGACGGATACGCAGTATTTT. Based on the CDR3 plus reference TRBV5-1 and TRBJ2-3, the full variable domain is KAGVTQTPRYLIKTRGQQVTLSCSPISGHRSVSWYQQTPGQGLQFLFEYFSETQRNKGNFPGRFSGRQFSNSRSEMNVSTLELGDSALYLCASSLTDTQYFGPGTRLTVL.

V usage is TRBV9 and J usage is TRBJ2-2, with 7 bases fitting TRBD2. This CDR3 is 14 amino acids long. V lost 9 bases, J lost 0 bases, and 5 bases stayed unmatched. CDR1 is SGDLS, CDR2 YYNGEE, per germline. Written as DNA, the CDR3 is TGTGCCACTCGGGAGGCCCCGAACACCGGGGAGCTGTTTTTT. This encodes CATREAPNTGELFF.

This clonotype came up many times. The chain joins TRBV7-9 to TRBJ2-1; a possible D gene is TRBD1 (6 bases). V lost 5 bases, J lost 8 bases, and 10 bases lay in between. CDR3 length: 12 amino acids. Germline V gene sequence: CDR1 SEHNR, CDR2 FQNEAQ (reference sequence). The CDR3 nucleotides are TGTGCCAGCAGCCCACAGGGCTATGAGCAGTTCTTC. Its protein is CASSPQGYEQFF.

The chain couples TRBV12-3 or TRBV12-4 to TRBJ2-7; perhaps TRBD2 as D (5 bases). This CDR3 has 14 amino acids. V lost 2 bases and J lost 3, with 11 bases in between. The CDR3, as DNA: TGTGCCAGCAGTTTACGGGGTCGAGTCTACGAGCAGTACTTC. Encoded protein: CASSLRGRVYEQYF.

The gene calls are TRBV10-3 and TRBJ1-4; weak D call: TRBD1 (5 bases). The CDR3 contains 15 residues. Germline values: CDR1 ENHRY, CDR2 SYGVKD. V shed 0 bases and J shed 10 bases, with 15 bases lying between them. Here the CDR3 DNA reads TGTGCCATCAGTGAGTCCGGAGGGGCGCTGGCAAAACTGTTTTTT. As protein: CAISESGGALAKLFF.

This clonotype was picked up a small number of times. The rearrangement links TRBV20-1 to TRBJ2-4; 9 nucleotides match TRBD2. Germline V gene data show CDR1 as DFQATT and CDR2 as SNEGSKA (reference sequence). The J segment lost 1 base and the V segment lost 5 bases, leaving 6 bases of the junction unmatched. The length of the CDR3 is 15 residues. The CDR3 DNA is TGCAGTGCTCGGACTAGCGACCTCGCCAAAAACATTCAGTACTTC. The encoded protein is CSARTSDLAKNIQYF.

Only a few counts were recorded for this clonotype. CDR3 in amino acids: CASSLRRTSTDTQYF. The DNA of the CDR3 is TGTGCCAGCAGCTTAAGGAGGACTAGCACAGATACGCAGTATTTT. This sequence joins TRBV13 and TRBJ2-3, with D perhaps matching TRBD2 (5 bases). The CDR3 length is 15 residues. Germline lookup yields CDR1 PRHDT and CDR2 FYEKMQ (reference sequence). Trimming left V 2 bases short and J 0 bases short, with 9 bases between.

This clonotype was seen repeatedly, ten times or more. The J gene is TRBJ2-3, the V gene TRBV14; D not certain. This CDR3 spans 14 amino acids. Germline V gene lookup returns CDR1 SGHDN and CDR2 FVKESK. Deletions cut 4 bases from V and 4 bases from J, with 12 bases between. CDR3 loop: CASSRLGGSDTQYF. The CDR3 DNA is TGTGCCAGCAGCCGACTCGGCGGTTCAGATACGCAGTATTTT.

This clonotype has at least ten counts. V is TRBV7-2 and J is TRBJ2-7, with D possibly TRBD1 on 5 matching bases. Trimming removed 5 bases from V and 12 bases from J, with 23 bases in between. The CDR3 extends over 14 amino acids. Germline V gene sequence: CDR1 SGHTA, CDR2 FQGNSA. As DNA, the CDR3 is TGTGCCAGCAGCCCCGATATGGGGCAGTCGAATCGGTACTTC. This sequence encodes CASSPDMGQSNRYF.